Included here is one T cell receptor (beta chain) sequence, with context. The ends were cut back, 6 bases at V and 4 bases at J, with 16 bases in the middle. The CDR3 spans 15 residues. CDR1 is MNHEY, CDR2 SMNVEV, per germline (reference sequence). The sample is drawn from a study of blood T cell repertoires in COVID-19. The repertoire was sequenced with immunoSEQ multiplex PCR; TCRdb's copy has only in-frame clones and lacks some. The top ten clones hold around 5.5% of a sample with around 210,000 clones, approximately 85% of them seen once. Patients of the Seattle cohort, enrolled during active infection, were followed longitudinally.

The sample comprised peripheral blood. The rearrangement joins TRBV27 to TRBJ2-1; TRBD1 is a possible D gene (6 bases). This TCR was recovered from a man aged 50 to 60 with COVID-19, enrolled during active disease. CDR3 bases: TGTGCCAGCAGCCCCCTCGGGACACCGTACAATGAGCAGTTCTTC. This sequence encodes CASSPLGTPYNEQFF.